The 18 T cell receptor beta chains below all came from one sample that was sequenced in a study of molecular identifiers for immune sequencing clone quantification. TCRdb independently ran MiXCR on the PCR reads; one entry per CDR3 protein. The sample has around 460,000 distinct CDR3 sequences; about a fifth are singletons. The sample taken for sequencing was naive CD8+ T cells from blood, with Jurkat cell RNA spiked in. Subset here: FACS-sorted CD8+CD4-CCR7+CD45RA+ naive T cells. Receptor source: a human donor in good health. Some libraries in this study had Jurkat cell RNA spiked in.

Note on this clonotype: The germline gene is not matched at one end of the junction; a read error may be the cause. This chain uses TRBV29-1 with TRBJ2-5; no firm D call. Germline values: CDR1 SQVTM, CDR2 ANQGSEA. The CDR3 contains 12 residues. The CDR3 sequence is CSVVSYQETQYF. CDR3 in DNA: TGCAGTGTTGTTAGTTACCAAGAGACCCAGTACTTC.

This clonotype occurred a few times. The chain carries TRBV2 and TRBJ2-2; D is uncertain. The length of the CDR3 is 12 residues. Trimming removed 6 bases from V and 7 bases from J, with 9 bases in between. CDR1 and CDR2 (germline): SNHLY, FYNNEI. CDR3 sequence (DNA): TGTGCCAGCAGGAGTTGGGACGGGGAGCTGTTTTTT. Translating it yields CASRSWDGELFF.

The rearrangement links TRBV3-1 to TRBJ2-7, with 7 positions matching TRBD1. Unmatched junction bases numbered 7, after V lost 5 bases and J lost 0 bases. In germline, CDR1 is LGHDT, CDR2 YNNKEL (reference sequence). This CDR3 has 15 residues. The CDR3 nucleotides are TGTGCCAGCAGCTCCGGGACAGTTAGCTCCTACGAGCAGTACTTC. This sequence encodes CASSSGTVSSYEQYF.

This clonotype occurred many times. The V and J genes are TRBV4-3 and TRBJ2-3; 7 nucleotides line up with TRBD2. Germline V lookup: CDR1 LGHNA, CDR2 YSLEER. Germline trimming cut 4 bases from V and 3 bases from J; bases unmatched to any gene: 10. This CDR3 region has 16 residues. CDR3 DNA sequence: TGCGCCAGCAGCCTTTATGGGGGAGGGCTTACAGATACGCAGTATTTT. It is translated as CASSLYGGGLTDTQYF.

Only a few counts were recorded for this clonotype. The rearrangement joins TRBV9 to TRBJ2-2; tentative D call: TRBD2 (6 bases). V lost 4 bases and J lost 0, with 10 bases in between. CDR3 size: 15 residues. Germline V gene sequence: CDR1 SGDLS, CDR2 YYNGEE. The CDR3 protein is CASSLGTPNTGELFF. The CDR3 DNA reads TGTGCCAGCAGCCTAGGGACTCCGAACACCGGGGAGCTGTTTTTT. Filled out from reference TRBV9 and TRBJ2-2, the complete variable domain reads DSGVTQTPKHLITATGQRVTLRCSPRSGDLSVYWYQQSLDQGLQFLIQYYNGEERAKGNILERFSAQQFPDLHSELNLSSLELGDSALYFCASSLGTPNTGELFFGEGSRLTVL.

This chain connects TRBV7-9 to TRBJ2-1; no definite D call. This CDR3 has 15 residues. CDR1 is SEHNR, CDR2 FQNEAQ, per germline (reference sequence). V was trimmed by 0 bases and J by 9 bases, leaving 15 bases between them. As DNA, the CDR3 is TGTGCCAGCAGCTTAGCGGCCGCCGACTCTGGTGAGCAGTTCTTC. The encoded protein is CASSLAAADSGEQFF. The full variable domain, rest sourced from reference TRBV7-9 and TRBJ2-1, is DTGVSQNPRHKITKRGQNVTFRCDPISEHNRLYWYRQTLGQGPEFLTYFQNEAQLEKSRLLSDRFSAERPKGSFSTLEIQRTEQGDSAMYLCASSLAAADSGEQFFGPGTRLTVL.

This clonotype has more than one count but fewer than ten. The chain combines TRBV27 with TRBJ2-3; TRBD1 matches 7 bases. The V gene's germline CDR1 is MNHEY and CDR2 SMNVEV (reference sequence). The V segment lost 0 bases and the J segment 0 bases; nucleotides outside the gene matches: 6. The CDR3 sequence is 17 residues long. Here the CDR3 reads CASSLSLTGLSTDTQYF. The CDR3 region has the DNA TGTGCCAGCAGTTTATCCCTGACAGGGCTTAGCACAGATACGCAGTATTTT.

This clonotype was detected many times. V is TRBV4-1 and J is TRBJ2-5; D not certain. Looked up from germline, CDR1 is MGHRA and CDR2 is YSYEKL. CDR3 size: 14 residues. Trimming removed 3 bases at V and 0 bases at J, with 8 bases between. The CDR3 sequence is CASSHWTDQETQYF. The CDR3 coding sequence is TGCGCCAGCAGCCACTGGACGGACCAAGAGACCCAGTACTTC.

In this sample, this clonotype turned up a few times. CDR3 nucleotides: TGTGCCAGGAATAGCGGGAGGACCTACGAGCAGTACTTC. Encoded protein: CARNSGRTYEQYF. The genes are TRBV27 and TRBJ2-7; TRBD2 agrees at 10 bases. This CDR3 is 13 amino acids long. The germline V gene has CDR1 MNHEY and CDR2 SMNVEV (reference sequence). J was trimmed by 2 bases and V by 9 bases; bases with no gene match: 4.

The table lists this clonotype with many counts. This chain connects TRBV11-2 to TRBJ1-5; TRBD1 is a possible D gene (5 bases). The germline V and J ends were trimmed by 6 bases and 0 bases, with 12 bases remaining between them. Germline V CDR1 and CDR2: SGHAT, FQNNGV. CDR3 length equals 15 residues. The DNA for the CDR3 is TGTGCCAGCAGTTTGGGGGGGTATAGCAATCAGCCCCAGCATTTT. Residues: CASSLGGYSNQPQHF.

This clonotype was seen repeatedly, ten times or more. The chain uses TRBV7-9 and TRBJ1-5; no firm D call. This CDR3 has 13 residues. CDR1 is SEHNR, CDR2 FQNEAQ, per germline (reference sequence). V lost 5 bases and J 6 bases, leaving 11 bases between the germline ends. The CDR3 coding sequence is TGTGCCAGCAGCCCGCCGGGTACTCAGCCCCAGCATTTT. Protein sequence: CASSPPGTQPQHF.

The chain is built from TRBV20-1 and TRBJ2-3; D remains unclear. Germline V gives CDR1 DFQATT, CDR2 SNEGSKA (reference sequence). The ends were cut back, 0 bases at V and 4 bases at J, with 14 bases in the middle. This CDR3 comprises 15 residues. CDR3 sequence (DNA): TGCAGTGCTAGAGATCTAGGTGTTAGATCAGATACGCAGTATTTT. As protein: CSARDLGVRSDTQYF.

The chain links TRBV20-1 to TRBJ2-1; the D is unclear. V dropped 3 bases and J dropped 0 bases, with 12 bases sitting between them. Germline CDR1 DFQATT, CDR2 SNEGSKA (reference sequence). The CDR3 has 15 residues. The CDR3 is CSASEDDGSYNEQFF. The DNA for the CDR3 is TGCAGTGCTAGCGAGGATGATGGCTCCTACAATGAGCAGTTCTTC.

This clonotype appeared a few times. The chain couples TRBV20-1 to TRBJ2-3; 7 bases map to TRBD1. V gave up 2 bases and J gave up 12 bases; unmatched junction bases: 8. This CDR3 has 12 amino acids. Germline V gene lookup returns CDR1 DFQATT and CDR2 SNEGSKA (reference sequence). CDR3 residues: CSARNGDSPQYF. CDR3 nucleotide sequence: TGCAGTGCTAGAAATGGGGACAGCCCACAGTATTTT.

This clonotype showed up many times. CDR3 loop: CASSSGGMARTSGAFF. Here the CDR3 DNA reads TGTGCCAGCAGCTCCGGGGGGATGGCCCGCACGTCGGGAGCTTTCTTT. This chain uses TRBV5-6 with TRBJ1-1, with D tentatively TRBD1 (5 bases). Germline V gives CDR1 SGHDT, CDR2 YYEEEE. The V and J ends lost 3 bases and 10 bases respectively, with 25 bases between them. There are 16 residues in the CDR3.

V usage is TRBV6-2 or TRBV6-3 and J usage is TRBJ2-7; D not certain. V shed 5 bases and J shed 5 bases, with 7 bases lying between them. This CDR3 spans 11 amino acids. CDR1 MNHEY and CDR2 SVGEGT come from the germline V gene. CDR3 residues: CASSHSNEQYF. CDR3 coding DNA: TGTGCCAGCAGTCATAGTAACGAGCAGTACTTC.

This clonotype was seen a few times. This may be a read error, as it is one base from a much larger clone. The chain couples TRBV9 to TRBJ2-3; 14 positions match TRBD2. This CDR3 comprises 16 residues. J was trimmed by 5 bases and V by 4 bases; bases with no gene match: 6. CDR1 is SGDLS and CDR2 is YYNGEE in the germline V gene. The CDR3 loop is CASSFRLAGGQDTQYF. The CDR3 coding sequence is TGTGCCAGCAGCTTTCGACTAGCGGGGGGGCAAGATACGCAGTATTTT.

This clonotype was detected many times. V gene TRBV28 combines with J gene TRBJ2-5; D gene uncertain. The CDR3 covers 14 residues. CDR1 is MDHEN, CDR2 SYDVKM, per germline. The V end lost 6 bases, the J end lost 0 bases, and 11 bases lay between the germline ends. The CDR3 DNA follows: TGTGCCAGCAGCGAGCGCCTGTACCAAGAGACCCAGTACTTC. It encodes CASSERLYQETQYF.